This TCR beta chain was found in a study of cytomegalovirus exposure and HLA in healthy donors. Details on this clone: The antigen is not known.

This CDR3 is 15 amino acids long. Germline CDR1 reads MDHEN; CDR2 reads SYDVKM. Trimming cost V 6 bases and J 6 bases, with 18 bases left between them. Findings and limits, study-wide: While the bulk of TCR sequences proved rare, some public TCRs turned up in many donors.

60 Vbeta and 13 Jbeta primers were used in PCR. Generated by immunoSEQ multiplex PCR, the TCRdb table keeps only in-frame clones and is missing some. The repertoire holds under 300,000 clones, with 81% as singletons. This receptor was identified in a woman in her sixties in good health and CMV-seropositive. The chain is built from TRBV28 and TRBJ1-5, with D perhaps matching TRBD1 (6 bases). The specimen was PBMCs. The CDR3 reads CASSPPGELGQPQHF. CDR3 DNA: TGTGCCAGCAGCCCCCCAGGGGAACTTGGTCAGCCCCAGCATTTT.